This T cell receptor (beta chain) derives from a study of blood T cell repertoires in COVID-19. For the study at large: The study drew acute and convalescent COVID-19 samples from the United States, Italy and Spain. The cDNA or gDNA used as material had been derived from T cells, B-cell-depleted T cells, or PBMCs.

Original processing notes: Reference gene primer amplification gave estimated nucleated cell counts. Sequencing was performed with immunoSEQ multiplex PCR; in TCRdb, only in-frame clones are kept and a portion is missing. V and J calls and clone size are as listed in that table; D and trimming were resolved from the DNA. The sample carries about 130,000 clones, about 82% recorded once. This CDR3 is 14 amino acids long. Germline values: CDR1 MGHDK, CDR2 SYGVNS. V shed 6 bases and J 3 bases; nucleotides not matched to a gene: 6. This TCR derives from a human donor in a cohort sampled during active COVID-19. The chain recombines TRBV25-1 with TRBJ2-7; 9 nucleotides agree with TRBD1. Sequencing was performed on peripheral blood. In DNA, the CDR3 is TGTGCCAGCAGACCGGGACAGGGTATCTACGAGCAGTACTTC. It specifies CASRPGQGIYEQYF.